This TCR beta chain was identified during a study of memory CD4+ T cells and cytomegalovirus serostatus. Study background: Of the healthy Belgian adults, nine or ten were CMV seropositive and more than 20 seronegative. General study results and limits: About 40% of the roughly 150 known CMV-associated TCRbeta sequences appeared in CD4+ memory.

The sort gate was single viable CD3+CD4+CD8-CD45RO+ cells for memory CD4+ T cells. In the original workflow: After removing out-of-frame reads, 2,204,828 distinct TCRbeta sequences remained. Repertoires were generated with immunoSEQ multiplex PCR, while TCRdb's copy carries only in-frame clones and drops some. The V and J calls and clone size come from that table; D and trimming were worked out from the DNA. Of under 80,000 clones in the sample, 80% to 85% were seen once. This clone appeared once. Its antigen is not identified. The CDR3 has 15 residues. Germline CDR1 SGHDT, CDR2 YYEEEE. The trim removed 4 bases at V and 7 bases at J, leaving 9 bases unmatched.

The clonotype was recovered from an adult in good health and CMV-seronegative. Sequenced sample: memory CD4+ T cells from blood. The rearrangement links TRBV5-6 to TRBJ2-1; 9 positions agree with TRBD2. The CDR3 spells CASSPYSGRSNEQFF. CDR3 nucleotides: TGTGCCAGCAGCCCTTACAGCGGGAGGTCAAATGAGCAGTTCTTC.